This entry lists 24 T cell receptor beta chains sequenced from one sample in a study of metastatic and nonmetastatic thyroid tumors. Not a single patient had been given any form of treatment at any point before undergoing thyroid surgery. TCRdb re-called clones from the PCR reads using MiXCR. This table has tens of thousands of clones, less than 60% appearing once. The sample taken for sequencing was tumor tissue. These receptors came from a male donor with papillary thyroid cancer or a benign thyroid nodule (not recorded which). Some clones in this sample may be carry-over from other donors' samples.

CDR3 residues: CASSITGGGTDTQYF. DNA for the CDR3: TGTGCCAGTAGTATCACGGGAGGAGGCACAGATACGCAGTATTTT. This chain joins TRBV19 and TRBJ2-3; 7 bases align to TRBD2. V lost 3 bases to trimming and J lost 1 base; unmatched junction nucleotides: 4. Germline CDR1 LNHDA, CDR2 SQIVND (reference sequence). The CDR3 consists of 15 residues.

CDR3 region: CASSQQIMNTEAFF. DNA of the CDR3: TGCGCCAGCAGCCAACAGATAATGAACACTGAAGCTTTCTTT. V is TRBV4-1 and J is TRBJ1-1; D is unclear. The germline V gene encodes CDR1 MGHRA and CDR2 YSYEKL. The CDR3 spans 14 residues. V gave up 2 bases and J gave up 0 bases, with 7 bases separating them.

Here the CDR3 DNA reads TGTGCCAGCAGCTTAGGGGTAGCATTAACCTACGAGCAGTACTTC. The encoded protein is CASSLGVALTYEQYF. The J gene is TRBJ2-7, the V gene TRBV13; D unclear. CDR3 length: 15 amino acids. Germline CDR1 PRHDT, CDR2 FYEKMQ (reference sequence). V lost 0 bases to trimming and J lost 2 bases, with 11 bases between them. The full variable domain, in which reference TRBV13 and TRBJ2-7 provide the parts outside the CDR3, is AAGVIQSPRHLIKEKRETATLKCYPIPRHDTVYWYQQGPGQDPQFLISFYEKMQSDKGSIPDRFSAQQFSDYHSELNMSSLELGDSALYFCASSLGVALTYEQYFGPGTRLTVT.

In its sample, this clone was seen a few times. V gene TRBV18 combines with J gene TRBJ2-1, with 9 bases aligning to TRBD2. The length of the CDR3 is 16 residues. CDR1 is KGHSH, CDR2 LQKENI, per germline. Trimming at V came to 5 bases and at J to 5 bases, leaving 10 bases not matched to a gene. CDR3 in DNA: TGTGCCAGCTCATCCCTCGGGACTAGCCTTCACAATGAGCAGTTCTTC. It translates to CASSSLGTSLHNEQFF.

The J gene is TRBJ2-7, the V gene TRBV28; 9 nucleotides line up with TRBD1. CDR1 and CDR2 (germline): MDHEN, SYDVKM. V shed 8 bases, J shed 2 bases, and the junction held 10 bases outside the gene matches. The CDR3 sequence is 15 residues long. Here the CDR3 DNA reads TGTGCCAGCTCTGACCCGGGACAGGGAGCCTACGAGCAGTACTTC. It is translated as CASSDPGQGAYEQYF.

The chain couples TRBV2 to TRBJ2-7, with 8 bases that match TRBD1. Trimming cost V 5 bases and J 2 bases; bases outside gene matches: 5. Germline CDR1 SNHLY, CDR2 FYNNEI. The CDR3 has 14 amino acids. The CDR3 region has the DNA TGTGCCAGCAGTTGTGGGACAGGAGCCTACGAGCAGTACTTC. The encoded protein is CASSCGTGAYEQYF. The full variable domain, in which reference TRBV2 and TRBJ2-7 provide the parts outside the CDR3, is EPEVTQTPSHQVTQMGQEVILRCVPISNHLYFYWYRQILGQKVEFLVSFYNNEISEKSEIFDDQFSVERPDGSNFTLKIRSTKLEDSAMYFCASSCGTGAYEQYFGPGTRLTVT.

This clone was seen only a few times. This chain links TRBV19 with TRBJ2-2; D is ambiguous. Per germline, CDR1 LNHDA and CDR2 SQIVND (reference sequence). Trimming left V 2 bases short and J 0 bases short, with 7 bases between. The CDR3 length is 15 residues. The DNA of the CDR3 is TGTGCCAGTAGTATATACGGAACGAACACCGGGGAGCTGTTTTTT. It translates to CASSIYGTNTGELFF.

The J gene is TRBJ2-7, the V gene TRBV7-2; 11 nucleotides agree with TRBD2. The CDR3 is 14 amino acids. V lost 2 bases and J lost 3; bases outside the gene matches: 0. Per the germline V gene, CDR1 is SGHTA and CDR2 is FQGNSA. In DNA, the CDR3 is TGTGCCAGCAGCTTACTAGCGGGAGGCTACGAGCAGTACTTC. Translated, it gives CASSLLAGGYEQYF.

The chain carries TRBV19 and TRBJ2-6; D unresolved. Germline V gene lookup returns CDR1 LNHDA and CDR2 SQIVND (reference sequence). V lost 3 bases to trimming and J lost 4 bases, with 19 bases between them. The CDR3 runs 18 residues. CDR3 residues: CASSIIGISSVGANVLTF. The CDR3 nucleotides read TGTGCCAGTAGTATCATTGGGATCTCTTCGGTCGGGGCCAACGTCCTGACTTTC. The entire variable domain, with the rest obtained from reference TRBV19 and TRBJ2-6, is as follows: DGGITQSPKYLFRKEGQNVTLSCEQNLNHDAMYWYRQDPGQGLRLIYYSQIVNDFQKGDIAEGYSVSREKKESFPLTVTSAQKNPTAFYLCASSIIGISSVGANVLTFGAGSRLTVL.

This clone has just a few counts. The CDR3 protein is CASSYGSFYEQYF. DNA of the CDR3: TGTGCCAGCAGTTACGGGAGTTTTTACGAGCAGTACTTC. This sequence joins TRBV6-2 or TRBV6-3 and TRBJ2-7; D might be TRBD2 (5 bases). In germline, CDR1 is MNHEY, CDR2 SVGEGT. The CDR3 covers 13 residues. V shed 2 bases and J shed 4 bases, with 9 bases lying between them.

This clone showed up just a few times. This chain links TRBV6-1 with TRBJ1-5; the match to TRBD1 covers 8 bases. Germline V gene data show CDR1 as MNHNS and CDR2 as SASEGT. The junction had 6 bases not matched to a gene; V was cut back by 1 base and J by 4 bases. The CDR3 contains 16 residues. The chain's CDR3 is CASSEVSRGLNQPQHF. Here the CDR3 DNA reads TGTGCCAGCAGTGAAGTTTCCAGGGGGCTAAATCAGCCCCAGCATTTT.

The chain uses TRBV2 and TRBJ1-2; D is unresolved. The CDR3 extends over 13 amino acids. Per the germline V gene, CDR1 is SNHLY and CDR2 is FYNNEI. V shed 1 base and J shed 3 bases, with 6 bases lying between them. The CDR3 loop reads CASSEDPYYGYTF. CDR3 nucleotides: TGTGCCAGCAGTGAAGACCCCTACTATGGCTACACCTTC.

The genes are TRBV20-1 and TRBJ2-1; 14 bases line up with TRBD2. Trimming at V came to 5 bases and at J to 5 bases, leaving 8 bases not matched to a gene. Germline V gene data show CDR1 as DFQATT and CDR2 as SNEGSKA (reference sequence). The CDR3 is 16 amino acids. The CDR3 DNA reads TGCAGTGCTCCTCAGGGACTAGCGGGAGTCAACAATGAGCAGTTCTTC. Translating gives CSAPQGLAGVNNEQFF.

This clone turned up a few times. The chain combines TRBV6-1 with TRBJ2-3; 15 bases agree with TRBD2. The CDR3 is 15 residues long. V shed 7 bases, J shed 5 bases, and the junction held 4 bases outside the gene matches. Germline V gene lookup returns CDR1 MNHNS and CDR2 SASEGT. The CDR3 here is CASTGLAGGGDTQYF. For the CDR3, the DNA is TGTGCCAGCACGGGACTAGCGGGAGGTGGAGATACGCAGTATTTT.

This clone was observed a handful of times. This chain joins TRBV6-2 or TRBV6-3 and TRBJ2-1; the match to TRBD1 covers 10 bases. Germline V CDR1 and CDR2: MNHEY, SVGEGT. This CDR3 has 17 residues. V dropped 5 bases and J dropped 7; count of bases not matched to a gene: 14. The CDR3 nucleotides read TGTGCCAGCAGTAGGTCCCCCGGGACAGGGGTATTGAATGAGCAGTTCTTC. The encoded protein is CASSRSPGTGVLNEQFF.

V usage is TRBV27 and J usage is TRBJ2-5, with D possibly matching TRBD1 (5 bases). The CDR3 has 15 residues. Per germline, CDR1 MNHEY and CDR2 SMNVEV (reference sequence). V shed 2 bases and J shed 5 bases, with 15 bases lying between them. The DNA for the CDR3 is TGTGCCAGCAGTTTACCTAACAGGAGTTGGGAGACCCAGTACTTC. Encoded protein: CASSLPNRSWETQYF.

The chain couples TRBV4-1 to TRBJ2-2, with 9 bases fitting TRBD1. V lost 4 bases, J lost 6 bases, and 6 bases stayed unmatched. The germline V gene encodes CDR1 MGHRA and CDR2 YSYEKL. CDR3 length equals 15 residues. The CDR3 reads CASSPGQGFPGELFF. DNA for the CDR3: TGCGCCAGCAGCCCAGGACAGGGGTTCCCCGGGGAGCTGTTTTTT.

The rearrangement joins TRBV27 to TRBJ1-6; 8 bases align to TRBD1. The CDR3 extends over 15 amino acids. V lost 2 bases, J lost 9 bases, and 6 bases stayed unmatched. The V gene's germline CDR1 is MNHEY and CDR2 SMNVEV (reference sequence). The CDR3 DNA sequence: TGTGCCAGCAGTTTAGGTCAGGGGGCAGGTTCACCCCTCCACTTT. Its protein product is CASSLGQGAGSPLHF.

The sample holds many counts of this clone. Germline and junction disagree at one end, which may indicate a read error. This chain links TRBV3-1 with TRBJ1-1; 9 positions agree with TRBD1. Germline V lookup: CDR1 LGHDT, CDR2 YNNKEL (reference sequence). The CDR3 runs 16 residues. The DNA of the CDR3 is TGTGCCGGCAGCACCCGGGACAGGGCTCCGAGTACTGAAGCTTTCTTT. Amino acids: CAGSTRDRAPSTEAFF.

This sequence joins TRBV11-1 and TRBJ1-3; D is undetermined. From germline, CDR1 is SGHAT and CDR2 FQDESV (reference sequence). The CDR3 spans 15 residues. V was cut by 5 bases and J by 0 bases, with 11 bases left in between. The CDR3 sequence is CASSVDTYSGNTIYF. In DNA form, the CDR3 reads TGTGCCAGCAGCGTCGACACATACTCTGGAAACACCATATATTTT.

In its sample, this clone was seen a few times. The chain combines TRBV19 with TRBJ2-7; no clear D. There are 12 residues in the CDR3. The ends were cut back, 5 bases at V and 6 bases at J, with 11 bases in the middle. Looked up from germline, CDR1 is LNHDA and CDR2 is SQIVND (reference sequence). As DNA, the CDR3 is TGTGCCAGTAGTGTACAAAGTTCCGAGCAGTACTTC. Its translation is CASSVQSSEQYF.

This clone was seen a few times. The gene calls are TRBV12-3 or TRBV12-4 and TRBJ2-7; the D is unclear. CDR3 length: 14 residues. Trimming took 3 bases from V and 3 from J, leaving 12 bases between them. Here the CDR3 DNA reads TGTGCCAGCAGTTTGCCTGCAATAGGCTACGAGCAGTACTTC. Translating it yields CASSLPAIGYEQYF.

The chain uses TRBV28 and TRBJ1-1; D is undetermined. V lost 6 bases and J 0 bases, leaving 17 bases between the germline ends. This CDR3 is 16 amino acids long. Per germline, CDR1 MDHEN and CDR2 SYDVKM. The CDR3 nucleotides are TGTGCCAGCAGCCCCCCCAATTTTTGGTTGAACACTGAAGCTTTCTTT. It yields the protein CASSPPNFWLNTEAFF.

The rearrangement uses TRBV20-1 and TRBJ1-1; D is uncertain. The germline CDR1 and CDR2 sequences are DFQATT and SNEGSKA (reference sequence). The length of the CDR3 is 15 residues. Trimming removed 0 bases at V and 6 bases at J, with 17 bases between. CDR3 sequence (DNA): TGCAGTGCTAGAGATCCACGCAACCAGAAGGCTGAAGCTTTCTTT. Protein product: CSARDPRNQKAEAFF.